The 32 T cell receptor beta chains reported below all come from one sample, sequenced in a study of CD8 T cells in Susac syndrome. The RNA input was about 0.45 to 1 ug, and it was reverse transcribed with random hexamers. MiXCR, run by TCRdb on the immunoSEQ multiplex PCR reads, gives a single entry per CDR3 protein. Here the sample spans approximately 190,000 distinct CDR3 sequences, around 90% being singletons. Sequenced: CD4+ T cells from PBMCs. The receptor set was obtained from a human donor with Susac syndrome.

V is TRBV11-2 and J is TRBJ1-3; D gene ambiguous. Between the trimmed V and J ends, which lost 3 bases and 0 bases, there was a span of 9 bases. The CDR3 has 15 residues. In germline, CDR1 is SGHAT, CDR2 FQNNGV. The CDR3 DNA follows: TGTGCCAGCAGCTTGGACTCATACTCTGGAAACACCATATATTTT. Protein: CASSLDSYSGNTIYF.

The rearrangement links TRBV18 to TRBJ2-1; D is undetermined. Germline V gene lookup returns CDR1 KGHSH and CDR2 LQKENI. This CDR3 is 14 amino acids long. The V end lost 2 bases, the J end lost 7 bases, and 12 bases lay between the germline ends. The CDR3 DNA reads as TGTGCCAGCTCACCAGGGGTCAGTGAGAATGAGCAGTTCTTC. It translates to CASSPGVSENEQFF. Full variable domain (remainder filled in from reference TRBV18 and TRBJ2-1): NAGVMQNPRHLVRRRGQEARLRCSPMKGHSHVYWYRQLPEEGLKFMVYLQKENIIDESGMPKERFSAEFPKEGPSILRIQQVVRGDSAAYFCASSPGVSENEQFFGPGTRLTVL.

The chain combines TRBV12-3 or TRBV12-4 with TRBJ2-3; D unresolved. Trimming took off 1 base at V and 3 bases at J, with 8 bases between the two ends. The CDR3 consists of 14 residues. DNA for the CDR3: TGTGCCAGCAGTTTAGTAGGTGCTACAGATACGCAGTATTTT. This translates into CASSLVGATDTQYF.

The chain uses TRBV10-3 and TRBJ2-5, with 7 positions matching TRBD2. This CDR3 has 13 residues. Germline lookup yields CDR1 ENHRY and CDR2 SYGVKD. The CDR3 DNA reads as TGTGCGATCGCGGGCGGGGGTGTAGAGACCCAGTACTTC. It encodes CAIAGGGVETQYF.

The chain is built from TRBV6-5 and TRBJ2-7; D possibly corresponds to TRBD1 (6 bases). V was clipped by 10 bases and J by 6 bases, with 19 bases between them. CDR3 length equals 13 residues. The V gene's germline CDR1 is MNHEY and CDR2 SVGAGI. DNA of the CDR3: TGTGCCATTCCTCCAGGGGATGTGGGCGAGCAGTACTTC. Its protein product is CAIPPGDVGEQYF.

This clonotype has just one count. The V and J genes are TRBV6-6 and TRBJ1-2; D is unclear. Germline V lookup: CDR1 MNHNY, CDR2 SVGAGI (reference sequence). The V and J ends lost 2 bases and 4 bases respectively, with 8 bases between them. CDR3 length: 13 amino acids. CDR3 coding DNA: TGTGCCAGCAGTTACGAACAGCGCTATGGCTACACCTTC. Encoded protein: CASSYEQRYGYTF.

The rearrangement links TRBV7-2 to TRBJ2-7; 12 bases agree with TRBD2. Germline V gene data show CDR1 as SGHTA and CDR2 as FQGNSA. V shed 5 bases, J shed 2 bases, and the junction held 4 bases outside the gene matches. The CDR3 is 15 amino acids. CDR3 coding DNA: TGTGCCAGCAGCCATCTAGCGGGGGGGCCCTACGAGCAGTACTTC. It yields the protein CASSHLAGGPYEQYF.

This sequence joins TRBV5-4 and TRBJ1-1, with a tentative D call TRBD1 (5 bases). This CDR3 comprises 13 residues. Germline-derived CDR1 and CDR2 are SGHNT and YYREEE (reference sequence). Trimming took 5 bases from V and 11 from J, leaving 19 bases between them. The CDR3 loop is CASRSRDALDAFF. CDR3 bases: TGTGCCAGCAGGAGCCGGGACGCTCTGGATGCTTTCTTT.

V and J are TRBV30 and TRBJ2-3; D is uncertain. The CDR3 totals 12 residues. The germline CDR1 and CDR2 sequences are GTSNPN and SVGIG (reference sequence). V was trimmed by 0 bases and J by 6 bases, leaving 7 bases between them. The chain's CDR3 is CAWSVLLDTQYF. CDR3 bases: TGTGCCTGGAGTGTTTTGCTTGATACGCAGTATTTT.

The rearrangement joins TRBV7-9 to TRBJ2-3; a weak D match, TRBD2 (6 bases). The CDR3 is made up of 15 amino acids. Trimming took 1 base from V and 5 from J, leaving 13 bases between them. The germline V gene has CDR1 SEHNR and CDR2 FQNEAQ (reference sequence). The CDR3 DNA sequence: TGTGCCAGCAGCTTAGATGGAGGGGCGAAAGATACGCAGTATTTT. Protein product: CASSLDGGAKDTQYF.

This chain connects TRBV28 to TRBJ1-4; D remains unclear. In germline, CDR1 is MDHEN, CDR2 SYDVKM. The germline V and J ends were trimmed by 11 bases and 0 bases, with 7 bases remaining between them. The CDR3 consists of 12 residues. CDR3 bases: TGTGCCGCGCGAACAACTAATGAAAAACTGTTTTTT. It yields the protein CAARTTNEKLFF.

V gene TRBV3-1 combines with J gene TRBJ1-2, with no clear D. CDR1 and CDR2 from the germline V gene are LGHDT and YNNKEL (reference sequence). The CDR3 consists of 14 residues. Trimming stripped 4 bases from V and 8 bases from J, with 17 bases between. The CDR3 loop reads CASSRLSGEDGYTF. The CDR3 DNA is TGTGCCAGCAGCCGCCTCTCCGGGGAGGACGGCTACACCTTC.

The rearrangement joins TRBV2 to TRBJ2-4; no definite D call. Germline V gene sequence: CDR1 SNHLY, CDR2 FYNNEI. V was clipped by 4 bases and J by 8 bases, with 12 bases between them. The CDR3 length is 13 residues. The CDR3 sequence: CASSVQGSDIQYF. The CDR3 nucleotides are TGTGCCAGCAGTGTGCAAGGATCAGACATTCAGTACTTC.

The V call is TRBV4-1, the J call TRBJ2-3; 9 bases are shared with TRBD2. CDR1 is MGHRA, CDR2 YSYEKL, per germline. J gave up 0 bases and V 5 bases, and 18 bases lay outside the gene matches. This CDR3 comprises 20 residues. CDR3 nucleotides: TGCGCCAGCAGCACCTCCCGAGGAGCGGGGGGTACTTCCAGCACAGATACGCAGTATTTT. It codes for CASSTSRGAGGTSSTDTQYF.

The CDR3 loop reads CASRALGQVNGYTF. The CDR3 bases are TGTGCCAGCAGAGCCTTGGGACAGGTCAATGGCTACACCTTC. The chain recombines TRBV6-5 with TRBJ1-2; 8 positions agree with TRBD1. The junction had 9 bases not matched to a gene; V was cut back by 6 bases and J by 6 bases. The CDR3 sequence is 14 residues long. From germline, CDR1 is MNHEY and CDR2 SVGAGI.

The rearrangement joins TRBV5-1 to TRBJ2-1; a possible D gene is TRBD1 (5 bases). V was trimmed by 1 base and J by 6 bases, leaving 8 bases between them. Germline CDR1 SGHRS, CDR2 YFSETQ. The CDR3 extends over 13 amino acids. CDR3 DNA: TGCGCCAGCAGCTTGAAAAGGGGCAATGAGCAGTTCTTC. Amino acid sequence: CASSLKRGNEQFF.

The chain employs TRBV2 and TRBJ1-2; the D is unclear. In germline, CDR1 is SNHLY, CDR2 FYNNEI. CDR3 size: 14 residues. V dropped 7 bases and J dropped 3 bases, with 15 bases sitting between them. The CDR3 DNA reads as TGTGCCAGCAAGAAGGAGGACTACTACTATGGCTACACCTTC. Protein: CASKKEDYYYGYTF.

The chain uses TRBV29-1 and TRBJ2-3; 11 bases match TRBD1. Germline loops: CDR1 SQVTM, CDR2 ANQGSEA. Trimming took 7 bases from V and 6 from J; bases not matched to a gene: 3. This CDR3 has 12 residues. The CDR3 sequence: CSGTGGWDTQYF. CDR3 nucleotide sequence: TGCAGCGGGACAGGGGGCTGGGATACGCAGTATTTT.

The chain links TRBV25-1 to TRBJ2-1; D is ambiguous. The length of the CDR3 is 14 residues. From germline, CDR1 is MGHDK and CDR2 SYGVNS. With 3 bases removed from V and 6 bases from J, the gap between germline ends came to 12 bases. The CDR3: CASSDPIVANEQFF. CDR3 DNA: TGTGCCAGCAGTGATCCCATAGTTGCCAATGAGCAGTTCTTC.

This clonotype occurred once. CDR3 protein: CASSQAQGRDYNEQFF. In DNA, the CDR3 is TGTGCCAGCAGCCAAGCACAGGGGAGGGATTACAATGAGCAGTTCTTC. V gene TRBV3-1 combines with J gene TRBJ2-1, with D perhaps being TRBD1 or TRBD2 (7 bases each). Trimming stripped 1 base from V and 4 bases from J, with 14 bases between. The length of the CDR3 is 16 residues. CDR1 LGHDT and CDR2 YNNKEL come from the germline V gene (reference sequence).

The chain couples TRBV4-1 to TRBJ2-7, with TRBD2 as a possible D gene (6 bases). Trimming removed 8 bases at V and 2 bases at J, with 10 bases between. The CDR3 length is 12 residues. CDR1 and CDR2 from the germline V gene are MGHRA and YSYEKL. The CDR3 coding sequence is TGCGCCAGCGGGGGGAGCCCCTACGAGCAGTACTTC. Amino acids: CASGGSPYEQYF.

The chain carries TRBV19 and TRBJ1-2; TRBD1 matches 7 bases. J lost 2 bases, V lost 3 bases, and 0 bases had no gene match. The CDR3 is 13 amino acids. Germline V gene data show CDR1 as LNHDA and CDR2 as SQIVND (reference sequence). DNA for the CDR3: TGTGCCAGTAGTATGGGACAGAACTATGGCTACACCTTC. Translating it yields CASSMGQNYGYTF.

CDR3 amino acids: CASSGTLAGEETQYF. The CDR3, as DNA: TGTGCCAGCAGTGGGACACTAGCGGGAGAAGAGACCCAGTACTTC. The rearrangement uses TRBV6-1 and TRBJ2-5, with 11 bases fitting TRBD2. The V and J ends lost 4 bases and 3 bases, in that order; junction bases with no gene match: 4. Germline CDR1 and CDR2: MNHNS and SASEGT. This CDR3 has 15 residues.

V usage is TRBV3-1 and J usage is TRBJ2-1, with 11 positions matching TRBD2. The V gene end was trimmed by 4 bases and the J gene end by 12 bases; junction bases not matched to a gene: 14. The CDR3 has 16 amino acids. Germline values: CDR1 LGHDT, CDR2 YNNKEL (reference sequence). The CDR3: CASSPGGTSGLRWQFF. The CDR3 nucleotides read TGTGCCAGCAGCCCAGGGGGGACTAGCGGTCTTAGGTGGCAGTTCTTC.

The V and J genes are TRBV4-1 and TRBJ1-5, with D unresolved. V lost 0 bases to trimming and J lost 4 bases, with 7 bases between them. The CDR3 is 14 residues long. The germline V gene has CDR1 MGHRA and CDR2 YSYEKL. The CDR3 bases are TGCGCCAGCAGCCAAGACCACGGGAATCAGCCCCAGCATTTT. Translated, it gives CASSQDHGNQPQHF.

The chain couples TRBV6-1 to TRBJ1-3; no reliable D call. Germline CDR1 reads MNHNS; CDR2 reads SASEGT. V gave up 5 bases and J gave up 0 bases, with 11 bases separating them. This CDR3 contains 15 residues. CDR3 DNA sequence: TGTGCCAGCAGTCTACAACAGAGCTCTGGAAACACCATATATTTT. It yields the protein CASSLQQSSGNTIYF.

The chain uses TRBV30 and TRBJ2-1, with 9 positions matching TRBD1. Germline V gene sequence: CDR1 GTSNPN, CDR2 SVGIG (reference sequence). The CDR3 consists of 12 residues. V lost 5 bases and J lost 8; bases outside the gene matches: 4. The CDR3 reads CAWGTGSYEQFF. The CDR3 bases are TGTGCCTGGGGGACAGGGTCCTATGAGCAGTTCTTC.

The V call is TRBV7-2, the J call TRBJ2-1, with 12 bases that match TRBD2. Trimming at V came to 6 bases and at J to 14 bases, leaving 11 bases not matched to a gene. CDR1 and CDR2 (germline): SGHTA, FQGNSA. This CDR3 has 14 amino acids. The CDR3 loop is CASSPGGLAGGKFF. For the CDR3, the DNA is TGTGCCAGCAGTCCTGGGGGGCTAGCGGGAGGGAAGTTCTTC.

This sequence joins TRBV6-2 or TRBV6-3 and TRBJ2-4; tentative D call: TRBD2 (5 bases). The CDR3 has 15 residues. From germline, CDR1 is MNHEY and CDR2 SVGEGT. V lost 8 bases and J lost 0, with 14 bases in between. The CDR3 spells CASVLSSGAKNIQYF. The CDR3 bases are TGTGCCAGCGTCCTCTCAAGCGGAGCCAAAAACATTCAGTACTTC.

The V and J genes are TRBV20-1 and TRBJ2-1, with TRBD2 matching over 14 bases. CDR1 DFQATT and CDR2 SNEGSKA come from the germline V gene (reference sequence). The CDR3 spans 17 residues. After removal of 6 bases from V and 0 bases from J, the junction contained 7 bases not matched to a gene. CDR3: CSAWTSGGQSSYNEQFF. In DNA form, the CDR3 reads TGCAGTGCGTGGACTAGCGGGGGGCAGAGCTCCTACAATGAGCAGTTCTTC.

V and J are TRBV5-6 and TRBJ2-7, with D tentatively TRBD1 (6 bases). The CDR3 has 14 residues. V shed 0 bases and J shed 6 bases, with 13 bases lying between them. The germline CDR1 and CDR2 sequences are SGHDT and YYEEEE. The CDR3 region is CASSLVQGEGEQYF. In DNA, the CDR3 is TGTGCCAGCAGCTTGGTACAGGGAGAGGGCGAGCAGTACTTC.

This chain joins TRBV12-3 or TRBV12-4 and TRBJ1-2; possible D gene TRBD1, 6 bases. The ends were cut back, 6 bases at V and 2 bases at J, with 19 bases in the middle. This CDR3 spans 16 amino acids. The CDR3 here is CASRPRQAPTNYGYTF. The CDR3 region has the DNA TGTGCCAGCAGACCCAGACAGGCCCCGACGAACTATGGCTACACCTTC.